This TCR beta chain stems from a study of cytomegalovirus exposure and HLA in healthy donors. In the PCR, 60 Vbeta and 13 Jbeta primers were used. Assay used: immunoSEQ multiplex PCR; TCRdb lists only in-frame clones, some missing. The data show some 150,000 clones, 55% to 80% seen once. Study-wide findings and caveats: By HLA locus, TCR association rates varied in a later analysis, with DRB1 showing the most and HLA-C the fewest. Judged likely to be a sequencing artifact was a cluster of highly shared sequence variants. An analysis done earlier found most TCR beta V segments productive about 87% or about 30% of the time. Later work associated fewer than 20,000 TCR beta sequences with HLA alleles at 0.05 false discovery rate.

Regarding this clone: The antigen is not known.

The sequence derives from a woman in her thirties or forties in good health and CMV-seronegative. The source material was PBMCs.

This chain's CDR3 is CASSLPGQLDTEAFF. DNA of the CDR3: TGTGCCAGCAGCCTACCTGGACAGTTAGACACTGAAGCTTTCTTT. The rearrangement uses TRBV7-9 and TRBJ1-1, with D tentatively TRBD1 (6 bases). This CDR3 is built from 15 residues. CDR1 is SEHNR, CDR2 FQNEAQ, per germline (reference sequence). V lost 5 bases to trimming and J lost 3 bases, with 16 bases between them.